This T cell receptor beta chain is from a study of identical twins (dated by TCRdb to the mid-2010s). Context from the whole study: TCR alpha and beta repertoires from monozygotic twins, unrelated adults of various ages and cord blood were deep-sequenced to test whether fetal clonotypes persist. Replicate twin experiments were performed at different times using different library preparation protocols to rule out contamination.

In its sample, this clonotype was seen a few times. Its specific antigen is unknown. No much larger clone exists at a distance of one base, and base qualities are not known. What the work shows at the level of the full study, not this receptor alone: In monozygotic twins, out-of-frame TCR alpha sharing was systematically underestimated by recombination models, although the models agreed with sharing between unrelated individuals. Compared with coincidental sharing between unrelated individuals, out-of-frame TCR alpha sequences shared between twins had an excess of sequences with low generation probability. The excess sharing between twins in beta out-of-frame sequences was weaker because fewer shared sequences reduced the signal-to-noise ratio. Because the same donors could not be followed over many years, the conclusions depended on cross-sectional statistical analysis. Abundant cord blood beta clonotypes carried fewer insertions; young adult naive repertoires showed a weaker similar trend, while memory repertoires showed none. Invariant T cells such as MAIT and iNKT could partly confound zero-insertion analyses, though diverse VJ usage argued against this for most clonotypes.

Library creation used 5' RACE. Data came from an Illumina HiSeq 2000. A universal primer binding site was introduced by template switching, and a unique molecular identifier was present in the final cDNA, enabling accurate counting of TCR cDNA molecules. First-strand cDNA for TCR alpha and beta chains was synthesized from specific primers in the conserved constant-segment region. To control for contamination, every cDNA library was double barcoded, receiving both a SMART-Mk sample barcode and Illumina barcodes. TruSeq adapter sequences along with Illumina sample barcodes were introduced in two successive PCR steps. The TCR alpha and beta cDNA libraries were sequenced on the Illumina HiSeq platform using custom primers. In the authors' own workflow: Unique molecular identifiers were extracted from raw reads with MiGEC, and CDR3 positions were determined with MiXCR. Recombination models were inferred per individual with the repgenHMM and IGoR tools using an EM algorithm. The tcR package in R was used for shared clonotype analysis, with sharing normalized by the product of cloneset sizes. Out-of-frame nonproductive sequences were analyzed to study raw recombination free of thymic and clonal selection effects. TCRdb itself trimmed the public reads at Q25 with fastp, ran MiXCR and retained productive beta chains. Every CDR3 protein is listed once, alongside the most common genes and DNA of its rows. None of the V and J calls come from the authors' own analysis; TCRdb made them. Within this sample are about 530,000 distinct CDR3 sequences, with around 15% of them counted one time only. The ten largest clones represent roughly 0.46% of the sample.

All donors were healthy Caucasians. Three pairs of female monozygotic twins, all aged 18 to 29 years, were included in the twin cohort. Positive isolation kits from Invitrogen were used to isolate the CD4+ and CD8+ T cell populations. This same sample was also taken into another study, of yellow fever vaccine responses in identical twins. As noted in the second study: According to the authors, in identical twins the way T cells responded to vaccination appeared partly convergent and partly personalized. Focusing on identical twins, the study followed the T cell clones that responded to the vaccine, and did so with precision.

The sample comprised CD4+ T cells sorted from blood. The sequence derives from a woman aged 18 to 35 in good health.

The DNA sequence reads TGTGCCAGCAGTTCAACAGGGGGCGATCAGCCCCAGCATTTT. It specifies CASSSTGGDQPQHF. The chain is made from TRBV2 and TRBJ1-5; TRBD1 aligns with 9 central bases. Reading the germline V gene gives CDR1 SNHLY and CDR2 FYNNEI. Counted from cysteine to phenylalanine, this CDR3 has 14 amino acids. Kept here is only the CDR3 DNA, which spans 42 bases and is read in frame from base 1. Trimming accounts for 5 bases at V and 5 bases at J, while the number of junction bases matched to no gene is 4.